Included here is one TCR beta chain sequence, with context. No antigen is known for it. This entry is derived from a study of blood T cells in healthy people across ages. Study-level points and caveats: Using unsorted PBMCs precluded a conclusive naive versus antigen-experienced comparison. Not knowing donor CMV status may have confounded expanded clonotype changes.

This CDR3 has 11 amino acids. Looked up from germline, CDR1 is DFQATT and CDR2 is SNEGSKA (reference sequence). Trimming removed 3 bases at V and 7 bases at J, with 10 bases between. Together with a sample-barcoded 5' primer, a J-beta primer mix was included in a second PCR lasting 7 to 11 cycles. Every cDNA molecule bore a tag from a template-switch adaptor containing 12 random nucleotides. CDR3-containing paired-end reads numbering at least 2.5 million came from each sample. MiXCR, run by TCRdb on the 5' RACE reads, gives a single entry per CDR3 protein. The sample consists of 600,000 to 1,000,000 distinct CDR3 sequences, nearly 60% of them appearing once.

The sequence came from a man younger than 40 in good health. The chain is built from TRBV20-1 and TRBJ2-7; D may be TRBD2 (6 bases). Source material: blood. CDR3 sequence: CSASPREEQYF. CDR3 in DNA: TGCAGTGCTAGTCCACGGGAGGAGCAGTACTTC.